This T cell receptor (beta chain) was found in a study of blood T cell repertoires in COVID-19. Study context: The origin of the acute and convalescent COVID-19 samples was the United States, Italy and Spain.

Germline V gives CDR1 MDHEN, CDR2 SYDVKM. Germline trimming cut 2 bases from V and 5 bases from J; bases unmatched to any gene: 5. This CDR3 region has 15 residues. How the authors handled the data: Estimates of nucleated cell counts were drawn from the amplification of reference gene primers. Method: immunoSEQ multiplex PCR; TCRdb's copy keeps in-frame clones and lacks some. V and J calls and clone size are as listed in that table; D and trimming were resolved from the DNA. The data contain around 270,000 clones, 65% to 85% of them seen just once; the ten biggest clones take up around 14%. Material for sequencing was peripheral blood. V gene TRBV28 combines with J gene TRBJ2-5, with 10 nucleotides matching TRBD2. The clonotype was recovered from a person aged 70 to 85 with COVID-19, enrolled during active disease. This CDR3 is CASSLASGGPETQYF. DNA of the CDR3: TGTGCCAGCAGTTTAGCTAGCGGGGGACCGGAGACCCAGTACTTC. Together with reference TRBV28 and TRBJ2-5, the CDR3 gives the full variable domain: DVKVTQSSRYLVKRTGEKVFLECVQDMDHENMFWYRQDPGLGLRLIYFSYDVKMKEKGDIPEGYSVSREKKERFSLILESASTNQTSMYLCASSLASGGPETQYFGPGTRLLVL.